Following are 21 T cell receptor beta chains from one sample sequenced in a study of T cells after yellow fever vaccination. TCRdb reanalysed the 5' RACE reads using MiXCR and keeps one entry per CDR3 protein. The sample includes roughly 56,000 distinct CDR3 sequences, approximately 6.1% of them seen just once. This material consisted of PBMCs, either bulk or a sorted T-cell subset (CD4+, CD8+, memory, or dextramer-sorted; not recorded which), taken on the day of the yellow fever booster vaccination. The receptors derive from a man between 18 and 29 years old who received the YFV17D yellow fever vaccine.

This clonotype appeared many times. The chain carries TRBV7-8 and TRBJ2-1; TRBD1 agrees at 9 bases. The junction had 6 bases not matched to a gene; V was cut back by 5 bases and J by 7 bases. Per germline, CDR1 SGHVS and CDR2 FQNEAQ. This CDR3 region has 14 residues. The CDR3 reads CASSAMTGGNEQFF. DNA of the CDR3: TGTGCCAGCAGCGCTATGACAGGGGGGAATGAGCAGTTCTTC.

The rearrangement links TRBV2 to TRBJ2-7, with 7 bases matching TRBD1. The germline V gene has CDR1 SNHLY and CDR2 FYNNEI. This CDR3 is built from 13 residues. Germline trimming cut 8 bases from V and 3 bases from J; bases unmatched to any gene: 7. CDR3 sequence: CASEGRDSYEQYV. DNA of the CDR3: TGTGCCAGCGAGGGCCGGGACAGCTACGAGCAGTACGTC.

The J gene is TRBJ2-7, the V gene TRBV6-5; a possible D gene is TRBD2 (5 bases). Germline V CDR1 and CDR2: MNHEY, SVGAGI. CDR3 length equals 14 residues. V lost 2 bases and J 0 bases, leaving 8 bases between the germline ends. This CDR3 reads CASSYLEGSYEQYF. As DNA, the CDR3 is TGTGCCAGCAGTTACCTCGAGGGCTCCTACGAGCAGTACTTC.

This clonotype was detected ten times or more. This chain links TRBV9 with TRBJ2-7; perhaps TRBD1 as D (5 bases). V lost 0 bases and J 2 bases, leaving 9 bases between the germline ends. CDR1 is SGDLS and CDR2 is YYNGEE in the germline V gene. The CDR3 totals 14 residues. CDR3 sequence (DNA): TGTGCCAGCAGCGTAGAGTTGGGGCCCTACGAGCAGTACTTC. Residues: CASSVELGPYEQYF.

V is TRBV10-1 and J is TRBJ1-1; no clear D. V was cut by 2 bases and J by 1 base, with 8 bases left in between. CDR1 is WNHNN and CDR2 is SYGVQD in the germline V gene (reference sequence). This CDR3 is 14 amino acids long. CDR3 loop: CASSERTGNTEAFF. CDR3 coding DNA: TGCGCCAGCAGTGAGCGAACCGGGAACACTGAAGCTTTCTTT.

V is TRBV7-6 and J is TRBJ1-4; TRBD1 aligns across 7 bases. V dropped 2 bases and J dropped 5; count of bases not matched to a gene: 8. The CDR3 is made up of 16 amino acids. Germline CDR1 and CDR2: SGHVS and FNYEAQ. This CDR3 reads CASSLRPGQPNEKLFF. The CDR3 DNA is TGTGCCAGCAGCTTAAGGCCGGGACAGCCAAATGAAAAACTGTTTTTT.

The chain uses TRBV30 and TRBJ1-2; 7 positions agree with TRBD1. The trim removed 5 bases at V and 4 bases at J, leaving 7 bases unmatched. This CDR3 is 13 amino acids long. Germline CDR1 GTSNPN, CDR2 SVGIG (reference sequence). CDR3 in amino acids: CAWGGQESYGYTF. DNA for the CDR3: TGTGCCTGGGGAGGACAGGAAAGCTATGGCTACACCTTC.

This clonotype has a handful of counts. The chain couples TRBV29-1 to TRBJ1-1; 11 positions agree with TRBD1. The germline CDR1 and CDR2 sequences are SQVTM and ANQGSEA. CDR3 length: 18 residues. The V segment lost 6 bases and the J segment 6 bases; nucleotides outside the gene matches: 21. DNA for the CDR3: TGCAGCGTCGACTCCAGGTCCGGGACAGGGGGGCTGGGACCTGAAGCTTTCTTT. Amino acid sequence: CSVDSRSGTGGLGPEAFF.

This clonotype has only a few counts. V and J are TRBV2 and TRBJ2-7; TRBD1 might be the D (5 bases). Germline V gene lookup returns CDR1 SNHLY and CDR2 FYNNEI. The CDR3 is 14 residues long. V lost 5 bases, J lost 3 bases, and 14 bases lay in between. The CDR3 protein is CASSRSTEYYEQYV. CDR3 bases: TGTGCCAGCAGTAGGTCGACAGAATACTACGAGCAGTACGTC.

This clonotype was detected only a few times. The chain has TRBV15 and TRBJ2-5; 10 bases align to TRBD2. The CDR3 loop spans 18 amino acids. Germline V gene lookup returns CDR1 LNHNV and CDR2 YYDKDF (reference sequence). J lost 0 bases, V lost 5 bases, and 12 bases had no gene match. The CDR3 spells CATSSSSSGGPNQETQYF. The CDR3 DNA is TGTGCCACCAGCTCTTCGAGTAGCGGGGGGCCAAACCAAGAGACCCAGTACTTC.

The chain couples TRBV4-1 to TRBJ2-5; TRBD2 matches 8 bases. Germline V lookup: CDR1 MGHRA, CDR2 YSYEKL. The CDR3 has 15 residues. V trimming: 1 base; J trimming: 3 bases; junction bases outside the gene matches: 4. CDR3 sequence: CASSQARRGEETQYF. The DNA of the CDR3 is TGCGCCAGCAGCCAAGCAAGGCGGGGGGAAGAGACCCAGTACTTC.

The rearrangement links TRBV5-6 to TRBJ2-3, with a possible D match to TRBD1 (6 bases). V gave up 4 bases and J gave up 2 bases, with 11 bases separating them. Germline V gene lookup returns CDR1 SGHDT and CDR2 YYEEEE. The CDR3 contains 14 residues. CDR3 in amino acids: CASSPRGTTDTQYF. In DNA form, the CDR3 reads TGTGCCAGCAGCCCCAGGGGAACCACAGATACGCAGTATTTT.

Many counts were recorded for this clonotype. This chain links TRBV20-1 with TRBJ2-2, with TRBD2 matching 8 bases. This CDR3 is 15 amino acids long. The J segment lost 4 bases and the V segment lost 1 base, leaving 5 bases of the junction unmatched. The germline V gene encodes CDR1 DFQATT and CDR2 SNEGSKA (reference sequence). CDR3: CSARVGGGLTGELFF. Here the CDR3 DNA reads TGCAGTGCTAGAGTCGGGGGGGGCCTCACCGGGGAGCTGTTTTTT.

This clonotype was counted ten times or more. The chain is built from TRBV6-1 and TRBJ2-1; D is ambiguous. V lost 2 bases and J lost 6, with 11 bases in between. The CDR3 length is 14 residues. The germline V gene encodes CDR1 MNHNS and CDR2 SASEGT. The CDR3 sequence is CASSELDRANEQFF. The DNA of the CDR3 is TGTGCCAGCAGTGAATTGGATCGCGCCAATGAGCAGTTCTTC.

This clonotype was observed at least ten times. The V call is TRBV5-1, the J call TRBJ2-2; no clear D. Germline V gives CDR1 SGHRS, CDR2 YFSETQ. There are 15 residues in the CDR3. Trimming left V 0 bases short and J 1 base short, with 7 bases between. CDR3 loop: CASSLDWGNTGELFF. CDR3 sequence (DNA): TGCGCCAGCAGCTTGGATTGGGGGAACACCGGGGAGCTGTTTTTT.

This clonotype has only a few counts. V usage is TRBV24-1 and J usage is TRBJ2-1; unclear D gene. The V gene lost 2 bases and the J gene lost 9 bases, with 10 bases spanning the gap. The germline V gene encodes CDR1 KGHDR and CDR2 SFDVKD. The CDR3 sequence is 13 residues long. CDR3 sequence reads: CATSDSLVSEQFF. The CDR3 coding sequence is TGTGCCACCAGTGATTCCTTAGTCTCTGAGCAGTTCTTC.

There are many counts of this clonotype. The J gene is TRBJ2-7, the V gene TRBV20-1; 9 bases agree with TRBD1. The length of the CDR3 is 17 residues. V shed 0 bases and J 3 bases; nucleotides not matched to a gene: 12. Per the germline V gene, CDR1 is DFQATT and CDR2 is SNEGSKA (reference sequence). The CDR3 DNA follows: TGCAGTGCTAGAGATCCAACAGGGGGCATTTTAGGCTACGAGCAGTACTTC. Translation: CSARDPTGGILGYEQYF.

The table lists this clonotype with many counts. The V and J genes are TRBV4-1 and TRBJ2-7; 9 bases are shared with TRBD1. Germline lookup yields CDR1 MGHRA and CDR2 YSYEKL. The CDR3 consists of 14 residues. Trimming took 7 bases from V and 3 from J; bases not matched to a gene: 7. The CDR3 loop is CASTPGQGFYEQYF. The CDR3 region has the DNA TGCGCCAGCACCCCTGGACAGGGGTTCTACGAGCAGTACTTC.

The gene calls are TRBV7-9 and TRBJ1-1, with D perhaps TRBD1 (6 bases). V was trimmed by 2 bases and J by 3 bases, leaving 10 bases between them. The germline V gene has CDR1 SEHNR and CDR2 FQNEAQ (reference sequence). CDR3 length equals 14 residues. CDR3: CASSLPGAYTEAFF. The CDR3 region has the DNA TGTGCCAGCAGCTTACCGGGGGCTTACACTGAAGCTTTCTTT.

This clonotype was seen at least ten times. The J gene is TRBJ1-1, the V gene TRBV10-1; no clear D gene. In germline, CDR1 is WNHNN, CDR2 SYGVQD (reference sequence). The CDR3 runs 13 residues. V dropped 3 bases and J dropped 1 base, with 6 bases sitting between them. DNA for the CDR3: TGCGCCAGCAGTGAATTGTGGAACACTGAAGCTTTCTTT. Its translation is CASSELWNTEAFF.

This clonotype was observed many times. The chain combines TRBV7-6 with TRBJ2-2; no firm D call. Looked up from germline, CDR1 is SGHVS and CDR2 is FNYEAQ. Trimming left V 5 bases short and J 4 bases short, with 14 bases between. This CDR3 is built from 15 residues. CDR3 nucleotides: TGTGCCAGCAGCCCGTACCCCCTTATCACCGGGGAGCTGTTTTTT. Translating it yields CASSPYPLITGELFF.